These 11 T cell receptor beta chains share one sample of origin, sequenced in a study of CD8 T cells in Susac syndrome. The RNA input was roughly 0.45 to 1 ug, and it was reverse transcribed with random hexamers. In TCRdb, the immunoSEQ multiplex PCR reads were re-called with MiXCR into one record per CDR3 protein. The data contain some 240,000 distinct CDR3 sequences, 90% to 97% of them singletons. What was sequenced was CD4+ T cells from PBMCs. The receptor source for this set is a human donor with Susac syndrome.

The chain uses TRBV7-2 and TRBJ2-5, with D maybe TRBD1 (6 bases). V was pared by 5 bases and J by 5 bases, with 15 bases between. Germline V gene lookup returns CDR1 SGHTA and CDR2 FQGNSA. There are 14 residues in the CDR3. CDR3 amino acids: CASSQTGTRETQYF. In DNA form, the CDR3 reads TGTGCCAGCAGCCAGACAGGAACGAGGGAGACCCAGTACTTC.

V and J are TRBV20-1 and TRBJ1-4; 7 bases line up with TRBD1. The germline V gene encodes CDR1 DFQATT and CDR2 SNEGSKA (reference sequence). CDR3 length: 13 amino acids. The ends lost 4 bases at V and 7 bases at J; junction bases unmatched: 6. CDR3: CSAITGEVEKLFF. In DNA, the CDR3 is TGCAGTGCTATCACAGGGGAAGTTGAAAAACTGTTTTTT.

The chain is built from TRBV30 and TRBJ1-4, with a possible D match to TRBD1 (6 bases). The CDR3 totals 13 residues. CDR1 GTSNPN and CDR2 SVGIG come from the germline V gene (reference sequence). V lost 6 bases and J lost 0, with 8 bases in between. The CDR3: CACTGPTNEKLFF. CDR3 DNA: TGTGCCTGCACAGGGCCAACTAATGAAAAACTGTTTTTT. Full variable domain (outside the CDR3, taken from reference TRBV30 and TRBJ1-4): SQTIHQWPATLVQPVGSPLSLECTVEGTSNPNLYWYRQAAGRGLQLLFYSVGIGQISSEVPQNLSASRPQDRQFILSSKKLLLSDSGFYLCACTGPTNEKLFFGSGTQLSVL.

The rearrangement links TRBV10-3 to TRBJ2-7; D possibly uses TRBD1 or TRBD2 (5 bases each). The CDR3 has 10 amino acids. The ends were cut back, 9 bases at V and 3 bases at J, with 6 bases in the middle. Germline CDR1 reads ENHRY; CDR2 reads SYGVKD. The CDR3, as DNA: TGTGCCATGGGGGACTACGAGCAGTACTTC. Amino acid sequence: CAMGDYEQYF.

This chain links TRBV20-1 with TRBJ2-1; 8 bases map to TRBD2. This CDR3 is built from 15 residues. From germline, CDR1 is DFQATT and CDR2 SNEGSKA (reference sequence). With V trimmed by 4 bases and J by 10 bases, 15 bases remained unmatched. The CDR3 DNA is TGCAGTGCTACAAGGAGAGGCGGGAGGTCTAACGAGCAGTTCTTC. This sequence encodes CSATRRGGRSNEQFF.

This sequence joins TRBV28 and TRBJ1-2; tentatively, D is TRBD1 (5 bases). The CDR3 length is 14 residues. CDR1 and CDR2 (germline): MDHEN, SYDVKM. V dropped 5 bases and J dropped 4 bases, with 14 bases sitting between them. CDR3 amino acids: CASSPLGESYGYTF. The CDR3 nucleotides are TGTGCCAGCAGTCCCCTGGGGGAGAGCTATGGCTACACCTTC.

The V gene is TRBV25-1, the J gene TRBJ2-5; tentative D call: TRBD2 (6 bases). Germline assignment: CDR1 MGHDK and CDR2 SYGVNS. The CDR3 spans 13 residues. V was trimmed by 3 bases and J by 7 bases, leaving 12 bases between them. The CDR3 sequence is CASSDWRAGTQYF. CDR3 coding DNA: TGTGCCAGCAGTGACTGGAGGGCCGGGACCCAGTACTTC.

The chain carries TRBV25-1 and TRBJ1-2, with D unresolved. The V end lost 0 bases, the J end lost 10 bases, and 6 bases lay between the germline ends. This CDR3 spans 11 amino acids. Germline assignment: CDR1 MGHDK and CDR2 SYGVNS. CDR3 sequence: CASSEYEVYTF. The CDR3 DNA sequence: TGTGCCAGCAGTGAATACGAGGTCTACACCTTC.

The CDR3 loop reads CASSVATGGSTDTQYF. CDR3 nucleotides: TGTGCCAGCAGCGTAGCTACCGGCGGGAGCACAGATACGCAGTATTTT. The chain uses TRBV9 and TRBJ2-3; a weak D match, TRBD2 (5 bases). V dropped 0 bases and J dropped 0 bases, with 11 bases sitting between them. The CDR3 is made up of 16 amino acids. CDR1 is SGDLS, CDR2 YYNGEE, per germline.

J is TRBJ1-2 and V is TRBV29-1; D gene ambiguous. The CDR3 extends over 11 amino acids. Trimming stripped 7 bases from V and 5 bases from J, with 11 bases between. Looked up from germline, CDR1 is SQVTM and CDR2 is ANQGSEA. CDR3 in DNA: TGCAGCGGATACAGCACATATGGCTACACCTTC. Protein sequence: CSGYSTYGYTF.

V gene TRBV27 combines with J gene TRBJ1-4, with a possible D match to TRBD1 (5 bases). With 7 bases removed from V and 5 bases from J, the gap between germline ends came to 23 bases. CDR3 length: 17 amino acids. Looked up from germline, CDR1 is MNHEY and CDR2 is SMNVEV (reference sequence). CDR3: CASTGQGFFSDNEKLFF. CDR3 DNA sequence: TGTGCCAGCACCGGGCAGGGTTTTTTTTCTGACAATGAAAAACTGTTTTTT. Looking up the rest from reference TRBV27 and TRBJ1-4 gives the full variable domain: EAQVTQNPRYLITVTGKKLTVTCSQNMNHEYMSWYRQDPGLGLRQIYYSMNVEVTDKGDVPEGYKVSRKEKRNFPLILESPSPNQTSLYFCASTGQGFFSDNEKLFFGSGTQLSVL.